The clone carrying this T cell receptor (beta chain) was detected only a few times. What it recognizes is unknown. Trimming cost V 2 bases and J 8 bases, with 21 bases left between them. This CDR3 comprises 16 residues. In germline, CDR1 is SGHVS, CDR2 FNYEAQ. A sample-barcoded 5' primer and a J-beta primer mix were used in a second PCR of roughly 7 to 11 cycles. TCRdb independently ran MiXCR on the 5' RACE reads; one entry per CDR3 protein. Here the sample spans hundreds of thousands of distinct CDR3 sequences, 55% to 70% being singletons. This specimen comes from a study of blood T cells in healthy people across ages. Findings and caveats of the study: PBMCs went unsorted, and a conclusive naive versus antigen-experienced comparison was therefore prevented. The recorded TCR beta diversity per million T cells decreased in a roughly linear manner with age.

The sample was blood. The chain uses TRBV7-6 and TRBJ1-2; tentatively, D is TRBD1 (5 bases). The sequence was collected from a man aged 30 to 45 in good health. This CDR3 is CASSLSLGGVGVGYTF. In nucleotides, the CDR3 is TGTGCCAGCAGCTTATCCCTCGGAGGGGTGGGCGTGGGCTACACCTTC.